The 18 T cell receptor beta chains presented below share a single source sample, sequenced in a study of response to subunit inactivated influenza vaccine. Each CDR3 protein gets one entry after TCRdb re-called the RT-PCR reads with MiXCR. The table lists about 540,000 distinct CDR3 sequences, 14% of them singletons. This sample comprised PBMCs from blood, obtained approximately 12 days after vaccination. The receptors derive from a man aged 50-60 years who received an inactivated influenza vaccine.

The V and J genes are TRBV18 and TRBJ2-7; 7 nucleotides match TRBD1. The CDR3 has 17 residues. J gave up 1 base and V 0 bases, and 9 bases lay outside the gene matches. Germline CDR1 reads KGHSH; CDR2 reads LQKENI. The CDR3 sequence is CASSPPSSRDRSYEQYF. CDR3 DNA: TGTGCCAGCTCACCACCGAGTAGTCGGGACAGATCCTACGAGCAGTACTTC.

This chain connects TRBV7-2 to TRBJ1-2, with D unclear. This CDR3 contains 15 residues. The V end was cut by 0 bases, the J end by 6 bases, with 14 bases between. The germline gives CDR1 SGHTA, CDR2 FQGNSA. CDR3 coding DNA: TGTGCCAGCAGCTTAGCGATTTCAAGGACCCATGGCTACACCTTC. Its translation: CASSLAISRTHGYTF.

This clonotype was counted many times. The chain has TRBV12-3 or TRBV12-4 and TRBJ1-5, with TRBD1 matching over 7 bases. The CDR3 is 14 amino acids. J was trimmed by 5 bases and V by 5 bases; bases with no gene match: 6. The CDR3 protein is CASSRRGRDQPQHF. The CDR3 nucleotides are TGTGCCAGCAGTCGTAGGGGGCGCGATCAGCCCCAGCATTTT.

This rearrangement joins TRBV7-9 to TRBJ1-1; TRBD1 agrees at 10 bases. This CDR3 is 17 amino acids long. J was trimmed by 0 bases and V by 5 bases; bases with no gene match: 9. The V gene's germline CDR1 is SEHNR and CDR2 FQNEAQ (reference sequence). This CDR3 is CASSRGQGDLLNTEAFF. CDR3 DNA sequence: TGTGCCAGCAGCCGTGGACAGGGGGACCTTTTGAACACTGAAGCTTTCTTT.

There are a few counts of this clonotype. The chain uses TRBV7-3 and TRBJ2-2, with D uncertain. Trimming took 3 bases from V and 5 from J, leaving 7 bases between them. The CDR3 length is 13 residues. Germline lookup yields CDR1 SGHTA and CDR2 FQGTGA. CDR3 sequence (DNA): TGTGCCAGCAGCTTTGGCCCAACCGGGGAGCTGTTTTTT. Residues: CASSFGPTGELFF.

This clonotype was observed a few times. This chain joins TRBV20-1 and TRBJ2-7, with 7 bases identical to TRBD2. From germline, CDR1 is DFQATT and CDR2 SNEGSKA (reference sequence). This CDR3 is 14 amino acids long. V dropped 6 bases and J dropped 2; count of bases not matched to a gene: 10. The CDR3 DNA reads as TGCAGTGCCTCCCGGGGGGACCGCCCCTACGAGCAGTACTTC. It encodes CSASRGDRPYEQYF.

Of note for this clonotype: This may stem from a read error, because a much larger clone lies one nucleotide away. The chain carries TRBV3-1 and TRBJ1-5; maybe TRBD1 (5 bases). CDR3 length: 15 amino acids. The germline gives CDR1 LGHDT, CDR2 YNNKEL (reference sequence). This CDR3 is CASSQGHNSNQPQHF. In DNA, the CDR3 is TGTGCCAGCAGTCAAGGACATAATAGCAATCAGCCCCAGCATTTT.

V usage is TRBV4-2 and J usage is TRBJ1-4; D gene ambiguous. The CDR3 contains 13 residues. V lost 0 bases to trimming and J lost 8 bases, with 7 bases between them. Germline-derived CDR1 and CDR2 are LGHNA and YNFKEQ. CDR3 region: CASSQDIGEKLFF. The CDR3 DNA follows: TGTGCCAGCAGCCAAGATATCGGGGAAAAACTGTTTTTT.

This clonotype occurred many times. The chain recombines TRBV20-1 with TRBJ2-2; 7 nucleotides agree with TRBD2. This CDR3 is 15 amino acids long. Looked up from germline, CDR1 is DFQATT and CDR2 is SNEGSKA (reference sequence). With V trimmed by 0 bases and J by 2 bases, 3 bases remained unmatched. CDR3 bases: TGCAGTGCTAGAGACCGCGGGAGCAACACCGGGGAGCTGTTTTTT. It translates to CSARDRGSNTGELFF.

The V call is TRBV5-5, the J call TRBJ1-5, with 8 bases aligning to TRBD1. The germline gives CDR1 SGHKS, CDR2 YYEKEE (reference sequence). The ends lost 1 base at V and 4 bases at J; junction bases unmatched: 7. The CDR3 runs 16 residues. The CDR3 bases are TGTGCCAGCAGCTTGATGCAGGGGGCCGGGAATCAGCCCCAGCATTTT. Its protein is CASSLMQGAGNQPQHF. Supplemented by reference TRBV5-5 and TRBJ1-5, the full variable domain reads DAGVTQSPTHLIKTRGQQVTLRCSPISGHKSVSWYQQVLGQGPQFIFQYYEKEERGRGNFPDRFSARQFPNYSSELNVNALLLGDSALYLCASSLMQGAGNQPQHFGDGTRLSIL.

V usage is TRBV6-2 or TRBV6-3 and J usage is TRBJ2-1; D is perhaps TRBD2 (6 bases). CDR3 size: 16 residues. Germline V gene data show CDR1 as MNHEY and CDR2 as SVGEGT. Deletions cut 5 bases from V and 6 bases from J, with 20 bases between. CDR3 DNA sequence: TGTGCCAGCAGTAAAAGTGTCGGGGGAAGACGCAATGAGCAGTTCTTC. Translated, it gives CASSKSVGGRRNEQFF.

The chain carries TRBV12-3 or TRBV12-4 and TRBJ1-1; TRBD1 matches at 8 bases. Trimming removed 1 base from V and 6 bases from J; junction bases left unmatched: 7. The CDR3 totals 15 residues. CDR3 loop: CASSLVRTGKAEAFF. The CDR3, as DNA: TGTGCCAGCAGTTTAGTGAGGACAGGGAAGGCTGAAGCTTTCTTT.

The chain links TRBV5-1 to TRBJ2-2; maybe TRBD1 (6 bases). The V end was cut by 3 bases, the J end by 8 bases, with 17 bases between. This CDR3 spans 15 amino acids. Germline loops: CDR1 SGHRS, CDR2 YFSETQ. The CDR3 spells CASSSLNRAGGELFF. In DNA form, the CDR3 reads TGCGCCAGCAGCTCCCTCAACAGGGCCGGGGGGGAGCTGTTTTTT.

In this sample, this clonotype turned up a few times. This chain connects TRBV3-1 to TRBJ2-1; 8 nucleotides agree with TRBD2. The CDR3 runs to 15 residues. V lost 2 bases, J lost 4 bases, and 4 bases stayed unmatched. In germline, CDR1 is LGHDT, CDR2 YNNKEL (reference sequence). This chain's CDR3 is CASSQSGGVYNEQFF. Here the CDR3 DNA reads TGTGCCAGCAGCCAAAGCGGGGGTGTGTACAATGAGCAGTTCTTC.

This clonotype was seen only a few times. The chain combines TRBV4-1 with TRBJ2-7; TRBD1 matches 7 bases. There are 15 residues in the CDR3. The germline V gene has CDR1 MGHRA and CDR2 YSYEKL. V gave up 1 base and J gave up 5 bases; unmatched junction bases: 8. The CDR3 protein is CASSQVRGDSDEQYF. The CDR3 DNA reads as TGCGCCAGCAGCCAAGTTAGAGGGGACAGCGACGAGCAGTACTTC.

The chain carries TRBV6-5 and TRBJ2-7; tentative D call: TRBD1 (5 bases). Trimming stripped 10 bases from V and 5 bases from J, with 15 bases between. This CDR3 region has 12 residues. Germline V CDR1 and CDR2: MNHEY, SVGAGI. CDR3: CATQGPANEQYF. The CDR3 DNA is TGTGCCACCCAGGGCCCCGCTAACGAGCAGTACTTC.

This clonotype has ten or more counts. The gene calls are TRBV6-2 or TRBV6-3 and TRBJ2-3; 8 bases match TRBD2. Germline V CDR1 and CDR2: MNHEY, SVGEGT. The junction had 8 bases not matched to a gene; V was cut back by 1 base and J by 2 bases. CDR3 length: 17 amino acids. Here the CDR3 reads CASSYLGSGVLTDTQYF. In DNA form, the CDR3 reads TGTGCCAGCAGTTACTTAGGTAGCGGGGTTCTCACAGATACGCAGTATTTT.

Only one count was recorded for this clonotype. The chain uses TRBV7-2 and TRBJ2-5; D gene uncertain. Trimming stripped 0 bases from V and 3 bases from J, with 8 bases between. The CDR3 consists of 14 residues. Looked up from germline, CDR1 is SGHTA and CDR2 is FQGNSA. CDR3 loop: CASSLATKKETQYF. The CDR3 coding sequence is TGTGCCAGCAGCTTAGCCACGAAAAAAGAGACCCAGTACTTC. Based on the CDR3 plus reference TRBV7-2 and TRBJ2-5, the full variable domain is GAGVSQSPSNKVTEKGKDVELRCDPISGHTALYWYRQSLGQGLEFLIYFQGNSAPDKSGLPSDRFSAERTGGSVSTLTIQRTQQEDSAVYLCASSLATKKETQYFGPGTRLLVL.